The 7 T cell receptor beta chains reported below all come from one sample, sequenced in a study of blood T cell repertoires in COVID-19. TCRdb's copy holds only in-frame clones and misses some; the assay was immunoSEQ multiplex PCR. There are 120,000 or so clones in the sample; about 88% occur only once, and 3.7% lies in the top ten. Sequenced: peripheral blood. Every receptor here comes from a man aged 50-59 years with active COVID-19.

The sample holds one count of this clone. V gene TRBV30 combines with J gene TRBJ2-1, with D tentatively TRBD2 (6 bases). From germline, CDR1 is GTSNPN and CDR2 SVGIG (reference sequence). This CDR3 region has 14 residues. V lost 5 bases to trimming and J lost 2 bases, with 13 bases between them. CDR3 sequence (DNA): TGTGCCTGGGCAGAGCGGGCAACCTACAATGAGCAGTTCTTC. Protein sequence: CAWAERATYNEQFF.

This chain connects TRBV10-2 to TRBJ2-1, with 9 bases aligning to TRBD2. The CDR3 covers 16 residues. The germline CDR1 and CDR2 sequences are WSHSY and SAAADI. J was trimmed by 7 bases and V by 4 bases; bases with no gene match: 11. CDR3 in DNA: TGCGCCAGCAGTGGGTATCGCGGGAGGGCCCAAAATGAGCAGTTCTTC. Protein product: CASSGYRGRAQNEQFF.

V and J are TRBV2 and TRBJ1-1; possibly TRBD1 for D (6 bases). The CDR3 runs 13 residues. V was cut by 3 bases and J by 4 bases, with 9 bases left in between. From germline, CDR1 is SNHLY and CDR2 FYNNEI. The CDR3 coding sequence is TGTGCCAGCAGTGACAGGGGTAGCACTGAAGCTTTCTTT. It yields the protein CASSDRGSTEAFF.

The chain employs TRBV11-2 and TRBJ1-3; D may be TRBD1 (6 bases). CDR3 length: 12 residues. Germline CDR1 is SGHAT and CDR2 is FQNNGV. The germline V and J ends were trimmed by 5 bases and 10 bases, with 12 bases remaining between them. CDR3 sequence (DNA): TGTGCCAGCAGCGTAAACAGGGAAACCATATATTTT. This translates into CASSVNRETIYF.

The V and J genes are TRBV5-1 and TRBJ1-1; D is perhaps TRBD1 (5 bases). In germline, CDR1 is SGHRS, CDR2 YFSETQ. The V gene lost 4 bases and the J gene lost 3 bases, with 10 bases spanning the gap. This CDR3 comprises 13 residues. CDR3: CASSLSGYTEAFF. CDR3 sequence (DNA): TGCGCCAGCAGCCTTTCAGGGTACACTGAAGCTTTCTTT.

The chain employs TRBV19 and TRBJ2-1; TRBD2 is a possible D gene (6 bases). Germline CDR1 and CDR2: LNHDA and SQIVND (reference sequence). V was trimmed by 6 bases and J by 8 bases, leaving 14 bases between them. CDR3 size: 13 residues. Here the CDR3 reads CASRSEGRDEQFF. In nucleotides, the CDR3 is TGTGCCAGTAGGTCGGAGGGGCGCGATGAGCAGTTCTTC.

This clone appeared once. This sequence joins TRBV6-4 and TRBJ2-5; D not resolved. Per germline, CDR1 MRHNA and CDR2 SNTAGT. Trimming left V 4 bases short and J 5 bases short, with 11 bases between. The CDR3 has 13 amino acids. The CDR3 sequence: CASSGHSWETQYF. In DNA, the CDR3 is TGTGCCAGCAGTGGGCACAGCTGGGAGACCCAGTACTTC.